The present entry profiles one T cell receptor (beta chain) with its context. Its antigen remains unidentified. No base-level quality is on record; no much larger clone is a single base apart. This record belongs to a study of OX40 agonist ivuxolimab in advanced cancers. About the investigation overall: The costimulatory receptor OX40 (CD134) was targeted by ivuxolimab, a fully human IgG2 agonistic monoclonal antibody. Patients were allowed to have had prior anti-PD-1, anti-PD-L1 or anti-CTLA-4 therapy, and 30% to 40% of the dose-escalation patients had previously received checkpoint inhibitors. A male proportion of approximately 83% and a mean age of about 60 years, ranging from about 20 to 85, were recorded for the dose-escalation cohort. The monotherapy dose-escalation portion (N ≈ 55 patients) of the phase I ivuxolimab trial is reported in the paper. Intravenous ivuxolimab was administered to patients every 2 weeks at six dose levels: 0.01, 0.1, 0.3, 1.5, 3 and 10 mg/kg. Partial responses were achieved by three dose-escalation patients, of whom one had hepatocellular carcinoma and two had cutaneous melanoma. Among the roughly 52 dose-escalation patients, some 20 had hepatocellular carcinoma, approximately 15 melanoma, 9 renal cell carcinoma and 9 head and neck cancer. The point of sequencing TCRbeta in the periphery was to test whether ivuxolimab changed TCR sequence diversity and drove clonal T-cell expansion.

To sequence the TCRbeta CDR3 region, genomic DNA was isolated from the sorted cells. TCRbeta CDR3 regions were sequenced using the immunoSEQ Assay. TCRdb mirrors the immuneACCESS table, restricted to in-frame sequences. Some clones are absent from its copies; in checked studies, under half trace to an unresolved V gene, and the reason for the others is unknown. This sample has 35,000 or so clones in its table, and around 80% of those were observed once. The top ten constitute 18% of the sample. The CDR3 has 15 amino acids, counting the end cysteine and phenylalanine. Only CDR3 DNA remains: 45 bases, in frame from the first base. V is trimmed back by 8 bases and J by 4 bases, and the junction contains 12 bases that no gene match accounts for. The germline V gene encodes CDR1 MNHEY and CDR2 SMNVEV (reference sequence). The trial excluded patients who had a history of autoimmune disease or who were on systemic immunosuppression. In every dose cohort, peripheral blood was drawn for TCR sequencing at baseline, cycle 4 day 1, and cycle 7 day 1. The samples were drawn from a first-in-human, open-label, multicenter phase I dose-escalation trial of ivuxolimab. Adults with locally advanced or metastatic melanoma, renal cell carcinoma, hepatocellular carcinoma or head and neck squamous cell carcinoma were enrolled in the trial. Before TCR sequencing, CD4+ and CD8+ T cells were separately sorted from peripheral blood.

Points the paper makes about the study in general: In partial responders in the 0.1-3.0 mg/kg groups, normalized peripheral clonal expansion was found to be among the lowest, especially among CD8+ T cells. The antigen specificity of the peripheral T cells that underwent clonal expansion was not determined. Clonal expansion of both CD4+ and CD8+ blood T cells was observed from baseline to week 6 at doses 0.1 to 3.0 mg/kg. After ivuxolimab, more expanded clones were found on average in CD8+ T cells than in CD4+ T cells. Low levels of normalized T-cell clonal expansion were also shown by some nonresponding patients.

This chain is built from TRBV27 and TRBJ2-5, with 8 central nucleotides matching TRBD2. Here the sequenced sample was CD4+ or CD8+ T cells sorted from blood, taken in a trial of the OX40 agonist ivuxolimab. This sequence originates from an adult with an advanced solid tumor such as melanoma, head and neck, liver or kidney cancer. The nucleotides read TGTGCCAGCTTCCCACTAGCGGAGAGGAGAGAGACCCAGTACTTC. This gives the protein CASFPLAERRETQYF.